Listed here is a single T cell receptor (beta chain). The antigen remains undetermined. Assay: immunoSEQ multiplex PCR; the TCRdb copy retains only in-frame clones and omits some. The sample yields 45,000 to 50,000 clones, roughly 88% seen once. This sample was included in a study of OX40 agonist ivuxolimab in advanced cancers. Study results and caveats: On average, a greater number of expanded clones characterised CD8+ T cells relative to CD4+. Normalized T-cell clonal expansion was also low in a subset of nonresponders.

Drawing of blood for sampling happened at baseline, at cycle 4 day 1, and at cycle 7 day 1. The CDR3 sequence is 12 residues long. Germline V gives CDR1 MNHNS, CDR2 SASEGT. With 5 bases removed from V and 1 base from J, the gap between germline ends came to 5 bases. The source material was CD4+ or CD8+ T cells sorted from blood, sampled in a trial of the OX40 agonist ivuxolimab. The V call is TRBV6-1, the J call TRBJ1-1; D unclear. This TCR was sampled from an adult with an advanced solid tumor such as melanoma, head and neck, liver or kidney cancer. Here the CDR3 DNA reads TGTGCCAGCAGTAAACGGAACACTGAAGCTTTCTTT. Translated, it gives CASSKRNTEAFF.